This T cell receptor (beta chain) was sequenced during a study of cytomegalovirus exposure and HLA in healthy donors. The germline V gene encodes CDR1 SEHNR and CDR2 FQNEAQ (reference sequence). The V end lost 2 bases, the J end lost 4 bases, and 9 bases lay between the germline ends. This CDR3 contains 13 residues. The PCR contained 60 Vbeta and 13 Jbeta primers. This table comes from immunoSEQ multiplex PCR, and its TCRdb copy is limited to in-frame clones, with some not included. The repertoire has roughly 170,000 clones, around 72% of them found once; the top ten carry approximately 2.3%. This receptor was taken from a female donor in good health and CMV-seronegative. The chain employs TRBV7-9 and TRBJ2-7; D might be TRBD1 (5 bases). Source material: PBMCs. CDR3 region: CASSLPGMYEQYF. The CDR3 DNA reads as TGTGCCAGCAGCTTACCAGGGATGTACGAGCAGTACTTC.